This passage covers 19 T cell receptor beta chains from one sample sequenced in a study of blood T cell repertoires in COVID-19. The repertoire was sequenced with immunoSEQ multiplex PCR; TCRdb's copy has only in-frame clones and lacks some. The sample contains about 49,000 clones, 80% to 85% of which appear only once. Material for sequencing was peripheral blood. The source is a woman older than 75 with COVID-19, enrolled during active disease.

This clone was seen a few times. The chain uses TRBV6-4 and TRBJ2-2, with D unclear. The CDR3 loop spans 13 amino acids. CDR1 is MRHNA, CDR2 SNTAGT, per germline. Trimming removed 3 bases from V and 7 bases from J, with 9 bases in between. In DNA form, the CDR3 reads TGTGCCAGCAGTGAATCGGGTCTCGGGGAGCTGTTTTTT. Protein product: CASSESGLGELFF.

The CDR3 DNA sequence: TGTGCCTGGAAACGCGGTCAGCGAGGGACTGAAGCTTTCTTT. Its protein is CAWKRGQRGTEAFF. The V call is TRBV30, the J call TRBJ1-1, with D unresolved. The CDR3 consists of 14 residues. In germline, CDR1 is GTSNPN, CDR2 SVGIG (reference sequence). Trimming pared 4 bases from V and 5 bases from J, leaving 17 bases between. The full variable domain, rest sourced from reference TRBV30 and TRBJ1-1, is SQTIHQWPATLVQPVGSPLSLECTVEGTSNPNLYWYRQAAGRGLQLLFYSVGIGQISSEVPQNLSASRPQDRQFILSSKKLLLSDSGFYLCAWKRGQRGTEAFFGQGTRLTVV.

This sequence joins TRBV3-1 (or the pseudogene TRBV3-2) and TRBJ1-6; no firm D call. Looked up from germline, CDR1 is LGHDT and CDR2 is YNNKEL (reference sequence). The V and J ends lost 4 bases and 8 bases respectively, with 9 bases between them. The length of the CDR3 is 13 residues. The CDR3 region is CASSRQLDSPLHF. CDR3 coding DNA: TGTGCCAGCAGCCGACAACTCGATTCACCCCTCCACTTT.

The V gene is TRBV24-1, the J gene TRBJ2-2, with a possible D match to TRBD2 (5 bases). This CDR3 comprises 14 residues. Deletions cut 3 bases from V and 7 bases from J, with 11 bases between. Germline CDR1 is KGHDR and CDR2 is SFDVKD. CDR3 amino acids: CATSDIWAGGELFF. The CDR3 DNA sequence: TGTGCCACCAGTGATATCTGGGCGGGCGGGGAGCTGTTTTTT.

The V gene is TRBV9, the J gene TRBJ2-2; a weak D match, TRBD2 (6 bases). The CDR3 consists of 12 residues. V was pared by 3 bases and J by 8 bases, with 8 bases between. Germline V gene sequence: CDR1 SGDLS, CDR2 YYNGEE. The CDR3 DNA is TGTGCCAGCAGCGCCGGAGGGGGGGAGCTGTTTTTT. Protein product: CASSAGGGELFF.

The chain carries TRBV12-5 and TRBJ2-1; no clear D. Trimming removed 3 bases at V and 6 bases at J, with 18 bases between. The germline CDR1 and CDR2 sequences are LGHNT and FRNRAP. The CDR3 is 16 amino acids. The CDR3 here is CASGFGSSVGPNEQFF. CDR3 bases: TGTGCTAGTGGTTTCGGATCATCGGTGGGCCCCAATGAGCAGTTCTTC.

This sequence joins TRBV29-1 and TRBJ2-7, with 9 bases lining up with TRBD1. CDR3 length: 14 amino acids. Trimming removed 7 bases from V and 2 bases from J; junction bases left unmatched: 9. The germline V gene has CDR1 SQVTM and CDR2 ANQGSEA. The CDR3 region is CSAAGTGSPYEQYF. The CDR3 DNA sequence: TGCAGCGCGGCAGGGACAGGGAGCCCCTACGAGCAGTACTTC.

About this clone: One end of the junction is discordant with germline, which a read error may explain. The chain links TRBV6-4 to TRBJ2-1, with D tentatively TRBD2 (5 bases). The CDR3 loop spans 13 amino acids. Germline V CDR1 and CDR2: MRHNA, SNTAGT. The CDR3: CASSADRGRGSVF. CDR3 nucleotides: TGTGCCAGCAGTGCCGACCGAGGGCGTGGTTCGGTCTTC.

The chain recombines TRBV7-6 with TRBJ2-7; 9 bases match TRBD1. J was trimmed by 2 bases and V by 1 base; bases with no gene match: 3. Germline lookup yields CDR1 SGHVS and CDR2 FNYEAQ. This CDR3 spans 15 amino acids. The CDR3 region has the DNA TGTGCCAGCAGCTTAGTGGGGACAGGGACCTACGAGCAGTACTTC. Translating it yields CASSLVGTGTYEQYF. Combining the CDR3 with reference TRBV7-6 and TRBJ2-7 gives the whole variable domain GAGVSQSPRYKVTKRGQDVALRCDPISGHVSLYWYRQALGQGPEFLTYFNYEAQQDKSGLPNDRFSAERPEGSISTLTIQRTEQRDSAMYRCASSLVGTGTYEQYFGPGTRLTVT.

This clone was counted a single time. The V gene is TRBV7-3, the J gene TRBJ2-1, with 9 bases matching TRBD2. Looked up from germline, CDR1 is SGHTA and CDR2 is FQGTGA. V was pared by 5 bases and J by 7 bases, with 18 bases of the junction left unmatched. CDR3 length: 18 amino acids. The CDR3, as DNA: TGTGCCAGCAGCCCTGCGGCGGGAGGGCCATCCCTTCGGAATGAGCAGTTCTTC. It is translated as CASSPAAGGPSLRNEQFF.

The V call is TRBV15, the J call TRBJ1-2; unclear D gene. This CDR3 is built from 15 residues. Trimming stripped 1 base from V and 4 bases from J, with 13 bases between. Germline CDR1 is LNHNV and CDR2 is YYDKDF (reference sequence). CDR3 nucleotide sequence: TGTGCCACCAGCAGAGTGGGCTCCGGGAGCTATGGCTACACCTTC. This encodes CATSRVGSGSYGYTF.

This chain uses TRBV15 with TRBJ1-3; D uncertain. This CDR3 is 15 amino acids long. Trimming removed 0 bases from V and 2 bases from J, with 8 bases in between. The V gene's germline CDR1 is LNHNV and CDR2 YYDKDF (reference sequence). The CDR3 sequence: CATSRDGGAGNTIYF. CDR3 bases: TGTGCCACCAGCAGAGATGGAGGAGCTGGAAACACCATATATTTT.

The V gene is TRBV7-2, the J gene TRBJ2-1; D may be TRBD2 (6 bases). Germline V CDR1 and CDR2: SGHTA, FQGNSA. This CDR3 comprises 15 residues. V was trimmed by 5 bases and J by 2 bases, leaving 13 bases between them. The CDR3 region is CASSRSGTAYNEQFF. CDR3 coding DNA: TGTGCCAGCAGCCGCTCCGGGACTGCCTACAATGAGCAGTTCTTC.

The rearrangement uses TRBV30 and TRBJ2-4; 11 bases are shared with TRBD2. CDR1 GTSNPN and CDR2 SVGIG come from the germline V gene (reference sequence). V was pared by 2 bases and J by 7 bases, with 4 bases of the junction left unmatched. The CDR3 runs 14 residues. The CDR3 nucleotides are TGTGCCTGGAGTACTTCTAGCGGGAGGAACATTCAGTACTTC. The encoded protein is CAWSTSSGRNIQYF.

The CDR3 bases are TGTGCCATCAGTGGACGGACAGATCCTCACTATGGCTACACCTTC. It translates to CAISGRTDPHYGYTF. The V gene is TRBV10-3, the J gene TRBJ1-2; a weak D match, TRBD1 (6 bases). Trimming removed 4 bases from V and 3 bases from J, with 15 bases in between. The CDR3 totals 15 residues. Germline V gives CDR1 ENHRY, CDR2 SYGVKD.

This clone was detected only a few times. The J gene is TRBJ2-5, the V gene TRBV4-2; 11 bases align to TRBD2. Germline values: CDR1 LGHNA, CDR2 YNFKEQ. The CDR3 extends over 16 amino acids. Losses at the gene ends were 4 bases for V and 2 bases for J; bases not matched to a gene: 6. In nucleotides, the CDR3 is TGTGCCAGCAGCCTAACCGGGACTAGCGGACAAGAGACCCAGTACTTC. Protein product: CASSLTGTSGQETQYF.

Only one count was recorded for this clone. This chain connects TRBV6-4 to TRBJ1-2; TRBD1 matches 8 bases. This CDR3 has 15 residues. Germline V gene sequence: CDR1 MRHNA, CDR2 SNTAGT. Unmatched junction bases numbered 13, after V lost 5 bases and J lost 8 bases. The CDR3 spells CASSWEPGGSEGYTF. The DNA for the CDR3 is TGTGCCAGCAGTTGGGAGCCAGGGGGCAGTGAAGGCTACACCTTC.

The chain employs TRBV3-1 (or the pseudogene TRBV3-2) and TRBJ1-1; maybe TRBD1 (5 bases). Germline lookup yields CDR1 LGHDT and CDR2 YNNKEL (reference sequence). The V gene lost 0 bases and the J gene lost 5 bases, with 19 bases spanning the gap. The CDR3 has 17 residues. CDR3 residues: CASSQDSGGGAATEAFF. The CDR3 DNA is TGTGCCAGCAGCCAAGATTCGGGCGGAGGGGCCGCAACTGAAGCTTTCTTT.

A few counts support this clone. The genes are TRBV24-1 and TRBJ2-5, with 8 bases lining up with TRBD1. CDR3 length: 16 amino acids. The germline V gene has CDR1 KGHDR and CDR2 SFDVKD. V was clipped by 3 bases and J by 5 bases; unmatched bases: 10. The CDR3 is CATSDPGQDIGETQYF. Written as DNA, the CDR3 is TGTGCCACCAGTGATCCGGGACAGGACATCGGGGAGACCCAGTACTTC.